A selection of T cell receptor beta chains follows, all from one sample in a study of glioma-infiltrating T cells after dendritic cell vaccination. The protocol was immunoSEQ multiplex PCR, while the TCRdb copy is restricted to in-frame clones and leaves out a portion. The sample yields 80,000 to 100,000 clones, 75% to 85% seen once. Sample: blood, taken before dendritic cell vaccination. Source of these receptors: a human donor with glioblastoma. Both conserved end residues are part of each CDR3. Fields, in order: V gene, CDR3 length, J gene, clone size, D gene, CDR3 protein, CDR3 DNA. The D gene is left open where the match is weak. Part of the rows lack a size; the others show once, few, many or a class for expanded clones.

TRBV5-4	15	TRBJ2-2	-	TRBD2	CASSFGGRNTGELFF	TGTGCCAGCAGCTTCGGCGGGAGGAACACCGGGGAGCTGTTTTTT
TRBV9	15	TRBJ1-5	-	TRBD1	CASSFRDRGNEPQHF	TGTGCCAGCAGCTTCCGGGACAGGGGGAATGAGCCCCAGCATTTT
TRBV9	14	TRBJ2-5	-	-	CASSVGQGEETQYF	TGTGCCAGCAGCGTAGGGCAGGGCGAGGAGACCCAGTACTTC
TRBV19	12	TRBJ2-7	-	-	CASSIGPGEQYF	TGTGCCAGTAGTATAGGCCCCGGTGAGCAGTACTTC
TRBV15	15	TRBJ1-2	-	-	CATSRDLTTNYGYTF	TGTGCCACCAGCAGAGATTTGACAACTAACTATGGCTACACCTTC
TRBV5-1	13	TRBJ1-1	-	-	CASAQGLNTEAFF	TGCGCCAGTGCACAGGGTTTGAACACTGAAGCTTTCTTT
TRBV5-4	12	TRBJ2-1	-	-	CASSFLGVEQFF	TGTGCCAGCAGCTTTCTAGGGGTCGAGCAGTTCTTC
TRBV5-1	16	TRBJ1-3	-	-	CASSLGPGSSGNTIYF	TGCGCCAGCAGCTTGGGGCCGGGGAGTTCGGGAAACACCATATATTTT
TRBV29-1	12	TRBJ1-2	-	-	CSTGGPWYGYTF	TGCAGCACGGGGGGACCTTGGTATGGCTACACCTTC
TRBV4-2	16	TRBJ2-2	-	TRBD2	CASSQASGASTGELFF	TGTGCCAGCAGCCAAGCTAGCGGGGCGAGCACCGGGGAGCTGTTTTTT
TRBV11-2	14	TRBJ2-7	-	TRBD2	CASSLAGGTYEQYF	TGTGCCAGCAGCTTAGCGGGAGGGACCTACGAGCAGTACTTC
TRBV5-6	15	TRBJ2-2	-	-	CASSFRGAGTGELFF	TGTGCCAGCAGCTTCCGGGGGGCCGGGACCGGGGAGCTGTTTTTT
TRBV27	14	TRBJ1-1	-	-	CASSLFRTNTEAFF	TGTGCCAGCAGTTTATTCCGAACTAACACTGAAGCTTTCTTT
TRBV6-1	17	TRBJ2-1	-	TRBD2	CASSVRKSGGARNEQFF	TGTGCCAGCAGTGTAAGAAAGTCGGGAGGCGCCCGCAATGAGCAGTTCTTC
TRBV19	16	TRBJ1-4	few	-	CASSIDVGQVNEKLFF	TGTGCCAGTAGTATAGATGTGGGACAAGTAAATGAAAAACTGTTTTTT
TRBV4-1	17	TRBJ2-7	-	TRBD1	CASSQISRDRGTYEQYF	TGCGCCAGCAGCCAAATTAGCCGGGACAGGGGGACCTACGAGCAGTACTTC
TRBV5-1	16	TRBJ2-7	-	-	CASSFNTGPSSYEQYF	TGCGCCAGCAGCTTTAATACAGGGCCCTCATCCTACGAGCAGTACTTC
TRBV11-2	13	TRBJ1-1	-	-	CASSSGGWTEAFF	TGTGCCAGCAGCTCGGGGGGATGGACTGAAGCTTTCTTT
TRBV29-1	14	TRBJ2-7	-	TRBD1	CSVEWGQGTGEQYF	TGCAGCGTTGAATGGGGACAGGGGACGGGCGAGCAGTACTTC
TRBV18	17	TRBJ2-2	-	TRBD1	CASSPGTAEMNTGELFF	TGTGCCAGCTCACCAGGGACAGCAGAAATGAACACCGGGGAGCTGTTTTTT
TRBV18	15	TRBJ1-2	-	TRBD1	CASSAGQGNNYGYTF	TGTGCCAGCTCAGCAGGACAGGGAAACAACTATGGCTACACCTTC
TRBV5-1	15	TRBJ2-3	-	TRBD2	CASSTQTSVTDTQYF	TGCGCCAGCAGCACCCAGACTAGCGTCACAGATACGCAGTATTTT
TRBV5-4	13	TRBJ1-2	-	TRBD1	CASSRQGGSGYTF	TGTGCCAGCAGTCGACAGGGGGGGAGCGGCTACACCTTC
TRBV2	13	TRBJ1-5	once	TRBD1	CASNTGGGQPQHF	TGTGCCAGCAATACAGGGGGCGGTCAGCCCCAGCATTTT
TRBV5-4	13	TRBJ2-3	-	-	CASYPQGADTQYF	TGTGCCAGCTACCCACAGGGCGCAGATACGCAGTATTTT
TRBV6-5	15	TRBJ1-1	once	TRBD1	CASSYSIGTGAEAFF	TGTGCCAGCAGTTACTCGATCGGGACAGGGGCTGAAGCTTTCTTT
TRBV11-2	14	TRBJ1-4	-	-	CASSLAGLKEKLFF	TGTGCCAGCAGCTTGGCTGGCTTAAAGGAAAAACTGTTTTTT
TRBV6-1	14	TRBJ2-5	-	TRBD2	CASSELAVQETQYF	TGTGCCAGCAGTGAGCTAGCGGTGCAAGAGACCCAGTACTTC
TRBV19	14	TRBJ1-2	few	TRBD1	CASSPRTGMMRYTF	TGTGCCAGTAGTCCGAGGACAGGGATGATGCGCTACACCTTC
TRBV5-1	17	TRBJ2-5	-	TRBD2	CASSVLPPLRGQETQYF	TGCGCCAGCAGCGTTCTACCCCCCTTGCGGGGGCAAGAGACCCAGTACTTC
TRBV6-5	15	TRBJ1-3	few	TRBD1	CASSYSRDRVHTIYF	TGTGCCAGCAGTTACTCAAGGGACAGGGTACACACCATATATTTT
TRBV11-2	11	TRBJ2-2	-	TRBD2	CASSFGTILFF	TGTGCCAGCAGCTTCGGGACTATATTATTTTTT
TRBV7-9	15	TRBJ2-3	-	TRBD2	CASGHWGGRWNTQYF	TGTGCCAGCGGCCACTGGGGCGGGAGATGGAATACGCAGTATTTT
TRBV6-5	14	TRBJ2-7	-	TRBD1	CASSYGTGDYEQYF	TGTGCCAGCAGTTACGGGACAGGGGATTACGAGCAGTACTTC
TRBV19	12	TRBJ1-2	-	-	CASYEPVVGYTF	TGTGCCAGCTATGAACCCGTCGTCGGCTACACCTTC
TRBV5-8	17	TRBJ1-2	-	TRBD1	CASSSPSGWDRAYGYTF	TGTGCCAGCAGCTCGCCCTCCGGGTGGGACAGAGCATATGGCTACACCTTC
TRBV15	14	TRBJ1-5	-	TRBD1	CATSYRQGDQPQHF	TGTGCCACCAGCTACCGACAGGGCGATCAGCCCCAGCATTTT
TRBV5-4	18	TRBJ2-7	-	TRBD2	CASSPGIAGLNTPYEQYF	TGTGCCAGCAGCCCCGGGATAGCGGGACTTAACACCCCCTACGAGCAGTACTTC
TRBV7-9	17	TRBJ2-3	-	-	CASSLSLARTSTDTQYF	TGTGCCAGCAGCTTATCCCTAGCGAGGACTAGCACAGATACGCAGTATTTT
TRBV2	14	TRBJ2-7	-	TRBD2	CASNGGLGVYEQYF	TGTGCCAGCAACGGGGGACTAGGAGTCTACGAGCAGTACTTC
TRBV7-9	12	TRBJ2-7	-	-	CASSPVSDEQYF	TGTGCCAGCAGCCCCGTTTCGGACGAGCAGTACTTC
TRBV5-1	14	TRBJ1-3	-	-	CASSLFSSGNTIYF	TGCGCCAGCAGCCTGTTCAGCTCTGGAAACACCATATATTTT
TRBV2	14	TRBJ2-7	-	TRBD1	CASSRDRGTYEQYF	TGTGCCAGCTCCCGGGACAGGGGTACCTACGAGCAGTACTTC
TRBV29-1	15	TRBJ1-2	-	-	CSAEPTRSINYGYTF	TGCAGCGCCGAGCCTACGCGGTCAATTAACTATGGCTACACCTTC
TRBV9	15	TRBJ2-2	-	TRBD1	CASSVTGGGGGELFF	TGTGCCAGCAGTGTGACAGGGGGAGGAGGCGGGGAGCTGTTTTTT
TRBV6-6	14	TRBJ1-2	-	-	CASSPRTSNYGYTF	TGTGCCAGCAGTCCACGAACTTCAAACTATGGCTACACCTTC
TRBV6-4	14	TRBJ1-1	-	-	CASSDSPGSPEAFF	TGTGCCAGCAGTGACTCTCCGGGGTCACCTGAAGCTTTCTTT
TRBV7-9	14	TRBJ1-2	-	-	CASSLVDSNYGYTF	TGTGCCAGCAGCTTAGTAGACAGCAACTATGGCTACACCTTC
TRBV9	15	TRBJ2-3	few	TRBD2	CASSLLAGGSGTQYF	TGTGCCAGCAGCCTACTAGCGGGGGGTTCGGGGACGCAGTATTTT
TRBV5-6	14	TRBJ1-1	few	-	CASIPRTGNTEAFF	TGTGCCAGCATCCCAAGGACTGGGAACACTGAAGCTTTCTTT
TRBV29-1	14	TRBJ1-5	once	TRBD1	CSVQWGTGNQPQHF	TGCAGCGTTCAATGGGGGACAGGCAATCAGCCCCAGCATTTT
TRBV7-3	16	TRBJ1-2	-	TRBD1	CASSLHPGQGIYGYTF	TGTGCCAGCAGCCTCCATCCGGGACAGGGAATCTATGGCTACACCTTC
TRBV28	14	TRBJ1-4	-	-	CASSAGRRNEKLFF	TGTGCCAGCAGTGCGGGACGGAGGAATGAAAAACTGTTTTTT
TRBV14	16	TRBJ1-2	-	TRBD1	CASSQDGDRGNYGYTF	TGTGCCAGCAGCCAAGACGGGGACAGGGGAAACTATGGCTACACCTTC
TRBV6-1	13	TRBJ2-7	few	-	CASREGPSYEQYF	TGTGCCAGCAGGGAGGGACCCTCCTACGAGCAGTACTTC
TRBV6-1	15	TRBJ2-3	-	TRBD2	CASSVSSGVGDTQYF	TGTGCCAGCAGTGTATCTAGCGGGGTGGGAGATACGCAGTATTTT
TRBV9	16	TRBJ2-2	-	-	CASSRDVGSNTGELFF	TGTGCCAGCAGCCGAGACGTCGGGTCGAACACCGGGGAGCTGTTTTTT